This T cell receptor (beta chain) appears in the sequencing data of a study of blood T cell repertoires in COVID-19. This CDR3 spans 20 amino acids. Trimming took off 0 bases at V and 4 bases at J, with 27 bases between the two ends. Germline V gene data show CDR1 as LGHNA and CDR2 as YSLEER. The method was immunoSEQ multiplex PCR; TCRdb's version includes in-frame clones alone and lacks a portion of them. In the table there are 40,000 to 55,000 clones, roughly 86% of which are singletons. Sequenced input: peripheral blood. The TCR comes from a human donor in a cohort sampled during active COVID-19. This chain joins TRBV4-3 and TRBJ1-2; D may be TRBD1 (5 bases). The CDR3 protein is CASSQDAKFAGLGSVYGYTF. The CDR3 bases are TGCGCCAGCAGCCAAGACGCCAAATTCGCAGGGCTCGGGTCCGTCTATGGCTACACCTTC.